This T cell receptor beta chain is drawn from a study of blood T cell repertoires in COVID-19. TCRdb keeps only in-frame clones here, not all; method: immunoSEQ multiplex PCR. The sample lists 240,000 or so clones; roughly 82% were seen once. Trimming took 2 bases from V and 1 from J; bases not matched to a gene: 8. The CDR3 length is 16 residues. The germline CDR1 and CDR2 sequences are LGHNA and YSLEER. Symptom resolution, clearance, or two negative PCRs marked the recovered donors of Cohort 3. The sequence came from a woman in her 50s who had recovered from COVID-19. This chain connects TRBV4-3 to TRBJ2-7; TRBD1 matches 7 bases. The sequenced material came from PBMCs or T cells enriched from blood (not recorded which). The CDR3 bases are TGCGCCAGCAGCCAATCGACCTGGGACAGTTCCTACGAGCAGTACTTC. Translating gives CASSQSTWDSSYEQYF.